Below, 17 T cell receptor beta chains from the same sample are listed, as sequenced in a study of cytomegalovirus exposure and HLA in healthy donors (dated by TCRdb to about 2017). The library was generated by the immunoSEQ multiplex PCR assay. For the multiplex PCR, a mixture combining 60 forward primers for TCR Vbeta segments and 13 reverse primers for TCR Jbeta segments was used. TCRdb limited this immuneACCESS table to in-frame rearrangements with V and J called. A share of clones is missing; checked studies link under half to unresolved V genes, and the rest is unexplained. The sample profile shows 300,000 or so clones; 84% of them were found once. The ten top clones hold about 2% of the sample. Sequences were obtained from PBMCs. The receptors were gathered from a woman aged 40 to 55 in good health and CMV-seropositive.

The chain is built from TRBV5-1 and TRBJ2-3, with TRBD1 as a possible D gene (7 bases). V lost 4 bases and J lost 0, with 12 bases in between. The CDR3 is made up of 15 amino acids. Looked up from germline, CDR1 is SGHRS and CDR2 is YFSETQ. The CDR3 nucleotides are TGCGCCAGCAGCCCAGGGGGGACTAGCACAGATACGCAGTATTTT. It specifies CASSPGGTSTDTQYF.

The V and J genes are TRBV7-2 and TRBJ2-7, with 8 bases aligning to TRBD2. CDR1 is SGHTA, CDR2 FQGNSA, per germline. The CDR3 extends over 15 amino acids. V lost 1 base to trimming and J lost 2 bases; unmatched junction nucleotides: 4. In DNA form, the CDR3 reads TGTGCCAGCAGCTTAGTGGGCGGGGGGCCCTACGAGCAGTACTTC. Protein: CASSLVGGGPYEQYF.

The V call is TRBV14, the J call TRBJ1-2, with 7 bases fitting TRBD1. Looked up from germline, CDR1 is SGHDN and CDR2 is FVKESK. Trimming took 0 bases from V and 10 from J; bases not matched to a gene: 8. The CDR3 consists of 14 residues. DNA of the CDR3: TGTGCCAGCAGCCAAGAAAGGTACAGGGGATTCTACACCTTC. The encoded protein is CASSQERYRGFYTF.

The chain combines TRBV7-9 with TRBJ1-1; weak D call: TRBD1 (5 bases). The CDR3 is 13 residues long. Germline V gene lookup returns CDR1 SEHNR and CDR2 FQNEAQ (reference sequence). V lost 3 bases to trimming and J lost 5 bases, with 10 bases between them. CDR3 coding DNA: TGTGCCAGCAGCTTCCAGGGAACAACTGAAGCTTTCTTT. Encoded protein: CASSFQGTTEAFF.

This chain uses TRBV18 with TRBJ2-1; D uncertain. The CDR3 runs 14 residues. The germline CDR1 and CDR2 sequences are KGHSH and LQKENI. Deletions cut 3 bases from V and 4 bases from J, with 10 bases between. The CDR3 protein is CASSPSSGYNEQFF. Here the CDR3 DNA reads TGTGCCAGCTCACCTAGTTCTGGTTACAATGAGCAGTTCTTC.

The chain is built from TRBV7-8 and TRBJ1-1; the D gene is possibly TRBD1 (5 bases). The CDR3 contains 13 residues. Germline CDR1 reads SGHVS; CDR2 reads FQNEAQ. V gave up 2 bases and J gave up 4 bases, with 8 bases separating them. The CDR3 DNA sequence: TGTGCCAGCAGCTTAAGGGGTTCCACTGAAGCTTTCTTT. It specifies CASSLRGSTEAFF.

The J gene is TRBJ2-1, the V gene TRBV5-6, with 11 bases matching TRBD2. The germline V gene encodes CDR1 SGHDT and CDR2 YYEEEE. The CDR3 loop spans 16 amino acids. V dropped 2 bases and J dropped 10; count of bases not matched to a gene: 11. Written as DNA, the CDR3 is TGTGCCAGCAGCTTTACTAGCGGGAGAGGTACCAGGGAGCAGTTCTTC. It codes for CASSFTSGRGTREQFF.

In DNA, the CDR3 is TGTGCCAGCAGCTTTGGGCCGGGAGTAGGGGAGACCCAGTACTTC. Protein sequence: CASSFGPGVGETQYF. This rearrangement joins TRBV7-2 to TRBJ2-5; possibly TRBD2 for D (6 bases). CDR1 SGHTA and CDR2 FQGNSA come from the germline V gene. V was cut by 3 bases and J by 5 bases, with 16 bases left in between. The CDR3 runs to 15 residues.

The rearrangement uses TRBV28 and TRBJ2-7, with D perhaps TRBD2 (7 bases). Per germline, CDR1 MDHEN and CDR2 SYDVKM. CDR3 size: 13 residues. Trimming pared 2 bases from V and 6 bases from J, leaving 11 bases between. CDR3 loop: CASSLAGAGEQYF. Written as DNA, the CDR3 is TGTGCCAGCAGTTTAGCGGGGGCTGGCGAGCAGTACTTC.

To note about this clone: This same CDR3 is encoded by further DNA sequences in the sample. The chain uses TRBV4-3 and TRBJ1-2, with no clear D. Between the trimmed V and J ends, which lost 0 bases and 8 bases, there was a span of 10 bases. Germline values: CDR1 LGHNA, CDR2 YSLEER. CDR3 length: 13 residues. The CDR3 DNA reads TGCGCCAGCAGCCAAGAATCCGGGTACGGCTACACCTTC. This translates into CASSQESGYGYTF.

The chain carries TRBV7-2 and TRBJ1-1, with D unclear. V was shortened by 6 bases and J by 1 base, with 12 bases between the two germline ends. Per germline, CDR1 SGHTA and CDR2 FQGNSA. CDR3 length equals 14 residues. In DNA form, the CDR3 reads TGTGCCAGCAGACTCAGCGGCCCGAACACTGAAGCTTTCTTT. Residues: CASRLSGPNTEAFF.

The gene calls are TRBV30 and TRBJ1-2, with D uncertain. V lost 3 bases, J lost 2 bases, and 7 bases lay in between. This CDR3 has 12 amino acids. The germline V gene encodes CDR1 GTSNPN and CDR2 SVGIG (reference sequence). This CDR3 reads CAWSPGNYGYTF. The CDR3 region has the DNA TGTGCCTGGAGCCCCGGGAACTATGGCTACACCTTC.

This rearrangement joins TRBV5-1 to TRBJ2-2, with 9 nucleotides matching TRBD1. V was pared by 3 bases and J by 4 bases, with 7 bases of the junction left unmatched. The CDR3 spans 16 residues. Germline loops: CDR1 SGHRS, CDR2 YFSETQ. Here the CDR3 DNA reads TGCGCCAGCAGCTCCGGGACAGGGTCCAGCACCGGGGAGCTGTTTTTT. This encodes CASSSGTGSSTGELFF.

The genes are TRBV5-1 and TRBJ2-7, with TRBD1 matching over 9 bases. This CDR3 comprises 14 residues. Germline V CDR1 and CDR2: SGHRS, YFSETQ. V dropped 0 bases and J dropped 3; count of bases not matched to a gene: 1. CDR3 residues: CASSLGDRVYEQYF. CDR3 DNA: TGCGCCAGCAGCTTGGGGGACAGGGTCTACGAGCAGTACTTC.

This chain connects TRBV5-1 to TRBJ2-3; TRBD2 matches at 12 bases. This CDR3 has 17 residues. Germline CDR1 and CDR2: SGHRS and YFSETQ. After removal of 0 bases from V and 4 bases from J, the junction contained 6 bases not matched to a gene. Written as DNA, the CDR3 is TGCGCCAGCAGCTTGGTTCTTCTAGCGGGAGGGCCAGATACGCAGTATTTT. As protein: CASSLVLLAGGPDTQYF.

The V gene is TRBV27, the J gene TRBJ1-5; D unclear. CDR3 length equals 13 residues. Trimming shortened V by 7 bases and J by 6 bases, and 13 bases separated the two germline ends. The germline gives CDR1 MNHEY, CDR2 SMNVEV (reference sequence). The CDR3 DNA is TGTGCCAGCACCTCGGGAGTGGGTCAGCCCCAGCATTTT. It is translated as CASTSGVGQPQHF.

V is TRBV6-6 and J is TRBJ2-7; D is possibly TRBD1 (6 bases). V was pared by 7 bases and J by 0 bases, with 16 bases between. The CDR3 totals 15 residues. The germline V gene encodes CDR1 MNHNY and CDR2 SVGAGI (reference sequence). CDR3 sequence reads: CASKIDRTSSYEQYF. CDR3 DNA sequence: TGTGCCAGCAAAATAGACAGGACGAGCTCCTACGAGCAGTACTTC.